This TCR beta chain was captured in a study of T cells in Graves' hyperthyroidism and ophthalmopathy. Those patients with uncontrolled infection, other autoimmune disease, pregnancy or lactation were excluded. Used for diagnoses were clinical symptoms, serum thyroxine and TRAb, thyroid ultrasound and orbital computed tomography. Fresh 10 ml peripheral blood yielded PBMCs. Amplification yielded TCR beta CDR3 regions, with RNA transcripts as the source. When the TCR CDR3 underwent first-round RT-PCR, the HTBI primer set was used. TCRdb re-called the multiplex PCR reads through MiXCR, storing one row per CDR3 protein. This sample yields 700,000 to 950,000 distinct CDR3 sequences, of which over 35% are seen a single time; around 31% belongs to the top ten. Germline CDR1 is WSHSY and CDR2 is SAAADI. J was trimmed by 3 bases and V by 6 bases; bases with no gene match: 6. The CDR3 runs to 15 residues.

This clonotype was obtained from a woman in her forties with Graves' hyperthyroidism. V usage is TRBV10-2 and J usage is TRBJ2-2, with TRBD1 matching 8 bases. The sample consisted of blood. CDR3 sequence (DNA): TGCGCCAGCAGCGGACAGGGTTTGTACACCGGGGAGCTGTTTTTT. Protein sequence: CASSGQGLYTGELFF.